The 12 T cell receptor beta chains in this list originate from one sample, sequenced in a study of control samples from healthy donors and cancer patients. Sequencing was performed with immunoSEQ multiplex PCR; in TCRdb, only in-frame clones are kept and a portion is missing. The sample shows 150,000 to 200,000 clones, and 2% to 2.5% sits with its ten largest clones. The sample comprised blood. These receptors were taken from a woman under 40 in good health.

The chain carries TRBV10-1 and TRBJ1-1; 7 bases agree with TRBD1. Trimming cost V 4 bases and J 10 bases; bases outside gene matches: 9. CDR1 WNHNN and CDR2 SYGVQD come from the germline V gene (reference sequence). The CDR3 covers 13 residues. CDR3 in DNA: TGCGCCAGCAGTGTCCCGGGACAGCTAGGAGCTTTCTTT. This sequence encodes CASSVPGQLGAFF.

This CDR3 reads CASSPPEGGHTEAFF. The CDR3 nucleotides are TGTGCCAGCAGCCCCCCGGAGGGGGGACACACTGAAGCTTTCTTT. This rearrangement joins TRBV4-2 to TRBJ1-1; tentatively, D is TRBD1 (6 bases). Trimming took 4 bases from V and 3 from J, leaving 15 bases between them. The CDR3 is made up of 15 amino acids. Germline assignment: CDR1 LGHNA and CDR2 YNFKEQ.

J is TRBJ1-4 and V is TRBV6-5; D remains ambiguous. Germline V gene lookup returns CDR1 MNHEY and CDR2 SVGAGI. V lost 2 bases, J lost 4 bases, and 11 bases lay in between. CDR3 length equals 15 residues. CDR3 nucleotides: TGTGCCAGCAGTTACCGGTTAGCACTTAATGAAAAACTGTTTTTT. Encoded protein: CASSYRLALNEKLFF.

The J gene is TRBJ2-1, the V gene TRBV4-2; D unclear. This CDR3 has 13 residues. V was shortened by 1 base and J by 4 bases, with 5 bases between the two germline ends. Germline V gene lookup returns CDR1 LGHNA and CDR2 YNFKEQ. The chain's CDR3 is CASSQARYNEQFF. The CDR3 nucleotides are TGTGCCAGCAGCCAAGCACGGTACAATGAGCAGTTCTTC.

As DNA, the CDR3 is TGTGCCAGCAAGGGAGGACAGGGCAGAGACTATGGCTACACCTTC. This translates into CASKGGQGRDYGYTF. The chain carries TRBV28 and TRBJ1-2; 8 bases line up with TRBD1. With 7 bases clipped from V and 3 bases from J, the junction kept 10 bases outside the gene matches. In germline, CDR1 is MDHEN, CDR2 SYDVKM. The CDR3 consists of 15 residues.

The CDR3, as DNA: TGTGCCAGCAGTAAGTCGCCGAACACTGAAGCTTTCTTT. Its translation is CASSKSPNTEAFF. The V call is TRBV11-3, the J call TRBJ1-1, with unresolved D. The CDR3 is 13 amino acids. The germline V and J ends were trimmed by 6 bases and 1 base, with 9 bases remaining between them. Germline CDR1 reads SGHNT; CDR2 reads YENEEA.

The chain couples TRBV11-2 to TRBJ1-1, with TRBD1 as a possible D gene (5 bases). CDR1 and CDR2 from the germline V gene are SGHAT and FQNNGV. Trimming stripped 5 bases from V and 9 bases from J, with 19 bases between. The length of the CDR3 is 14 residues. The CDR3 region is CASSPALSGVKAFF. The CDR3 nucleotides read TGTGCCAGCAGCCCAGCACTTTCGGGGGTTAAAGCTTTCTTT.

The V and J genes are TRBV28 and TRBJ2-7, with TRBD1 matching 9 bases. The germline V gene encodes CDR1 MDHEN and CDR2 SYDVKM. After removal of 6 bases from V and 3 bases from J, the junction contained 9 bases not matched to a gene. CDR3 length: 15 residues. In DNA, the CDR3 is TGTGCCAGCAGCTCTCCCCAGACAGGGGGCTACGAGCAGTACTTC. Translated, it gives CASSSPQTGGYEQYF.

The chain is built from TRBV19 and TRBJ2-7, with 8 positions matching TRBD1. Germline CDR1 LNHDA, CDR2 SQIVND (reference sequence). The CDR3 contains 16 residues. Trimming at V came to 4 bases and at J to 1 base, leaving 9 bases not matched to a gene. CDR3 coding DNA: TGTGCCAGTAGTAATTCGGGACAGGAAGGTTCCTACGAGCAGTACTTC. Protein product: CASSNSGQEGSYEQYF. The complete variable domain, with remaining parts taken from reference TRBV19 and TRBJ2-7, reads DGGITQSPKYLFRKEGQNVTLSCEQNLNHDAMYWYRQDPGQGLRLIYYSQIVNDFQKGDIAEGYSVSREKKESFPLTVTSAQKNPTAFYLCASSNSGQEGSYEQYFGPGTRLTVT.

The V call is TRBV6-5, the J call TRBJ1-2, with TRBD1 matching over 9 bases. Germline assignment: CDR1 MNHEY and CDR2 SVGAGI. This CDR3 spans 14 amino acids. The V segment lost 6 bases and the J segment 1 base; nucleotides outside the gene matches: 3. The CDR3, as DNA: TGTGCCAGCAGCCGGGACAGGGTTAACTATGGCTACACCTTC. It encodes CASSRDRVNYGYTF.

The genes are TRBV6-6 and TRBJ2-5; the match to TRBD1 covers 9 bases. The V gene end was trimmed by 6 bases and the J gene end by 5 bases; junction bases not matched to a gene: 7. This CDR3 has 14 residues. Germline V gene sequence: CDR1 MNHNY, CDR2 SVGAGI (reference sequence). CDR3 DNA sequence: TGTGCCAGCAGGGGGACAGGGACGGGGGAGACCCAGTACTTC. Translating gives CASRGTGTGETQYF.

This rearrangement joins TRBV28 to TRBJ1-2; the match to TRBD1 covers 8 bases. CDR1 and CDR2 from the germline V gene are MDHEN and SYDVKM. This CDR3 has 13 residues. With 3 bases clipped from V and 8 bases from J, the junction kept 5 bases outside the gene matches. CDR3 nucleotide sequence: TGTGCCAGCAGTTTTGAGGACAGGGTGGGCTACACCTTC. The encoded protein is CASSFEDRVGYTF.